The TCR beta chain described here comes from a study of T cell repertoires in cytomegalovirus infection. Trimming shortened V by 0 bases and J by 1 base, and 10 bases separated the two germline ends. Germline-derived CDR1 and CDR2 are SGHRS and YFSETQ. This CDR3 spans 15 amino acids. The table lists this clonotype with many counts. MiXCR, run by TCRdb on the reads, gives a single entry per CDR3 protein. The sample shows 350,000 to 450,000 distinct CDR3 sequences, 15% to 20% of them seen only once. V and J are TRBV5-1 and TRBJ1-1; D may be TRBD1 (5 bases). The sequencing sample was made of PBMCs. The clonotype originates from a human donor in good health (CMV status not recorded). Some clones in this sample may be carry-over from other donors' samples. CDR3 amino acids: CASSLVTGPNTEAFF. CDR3 nucleotides: TGCGCCAGCAGCTTGGTTACAGGACCGAACACTGAAGCTTTCTTT.